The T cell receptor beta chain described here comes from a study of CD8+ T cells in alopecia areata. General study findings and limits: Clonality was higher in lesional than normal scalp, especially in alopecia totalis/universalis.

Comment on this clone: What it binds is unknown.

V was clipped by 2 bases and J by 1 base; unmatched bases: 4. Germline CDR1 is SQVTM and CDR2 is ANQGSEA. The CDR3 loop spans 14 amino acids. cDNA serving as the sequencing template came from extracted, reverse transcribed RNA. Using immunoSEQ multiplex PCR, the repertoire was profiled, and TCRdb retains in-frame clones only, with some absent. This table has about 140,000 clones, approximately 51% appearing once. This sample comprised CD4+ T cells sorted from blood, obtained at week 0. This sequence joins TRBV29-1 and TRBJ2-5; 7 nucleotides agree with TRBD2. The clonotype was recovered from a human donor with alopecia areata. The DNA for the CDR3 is TGCAGCGTTGAATTGCTAGCGGTCCAAGAGACCCAGTACTTC. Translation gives CSVELLAVQETQYF.